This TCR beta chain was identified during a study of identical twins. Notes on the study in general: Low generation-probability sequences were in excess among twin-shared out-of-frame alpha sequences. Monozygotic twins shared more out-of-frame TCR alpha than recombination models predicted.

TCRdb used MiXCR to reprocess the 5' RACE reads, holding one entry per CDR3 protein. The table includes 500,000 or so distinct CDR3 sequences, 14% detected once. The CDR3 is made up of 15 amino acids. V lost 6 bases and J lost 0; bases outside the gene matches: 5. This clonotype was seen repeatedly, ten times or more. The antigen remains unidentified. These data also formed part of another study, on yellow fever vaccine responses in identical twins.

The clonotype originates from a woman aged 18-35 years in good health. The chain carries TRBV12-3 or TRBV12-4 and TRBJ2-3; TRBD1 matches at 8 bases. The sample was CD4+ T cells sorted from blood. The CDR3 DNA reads TGTGCCAGCAGCCGACACAGGGGGAGCACAGATACGCAGTATTTT. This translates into CASSRHRGSTDTQYF.